Listed below are T cell receptor beta chains from one sample, sequenced in a study of siplizumab effects on memory and regulatory T cells. Clones were sequenced by immunoSEQ multiplex PCR, and TCRdb holds only the in-frame ones, with some missing. The data contain 110,000 or so clones, 92% of them singletons. The sequenced material came from Tregs sorted from blood. All receptors come from a human donor in good health. Each CDR3 is given with its conserved first and last residue. A D gene is named only where the DNA matches it firmly. The size of a clone is reported for some rows only, either as once, few or many, or as a class for expanded clones.

CDR3 protein | CDR3 DNA | clone size | D gene | J gene | V gene
CASSREGIWNSPLHF | TGTGCCAGCAGCAGGGAGGGTATATGGAATTCACCCCTCCACTTT | once | - | TRBJ1-6 | TRBV5-5
CASSEQGSYNSPLHF | TGTGCCAGCAGTGAACAGGGCTCCTATAATTCACCCCTCCACTTT | - | - | TRBJ1-6 | TRBV6-4
CAIRSRADGWNEQFF | TGTGCCATCAGATCCCGCGCGGATGGATGGAATGAGCAGTTCTTC | - | - | TRBJ2-1 | TRBV10-3
CASSLESGPEAFF | TGCGCCAGCAGCTTGGAGTCGGGGCCTGAAGCTTTCTTT | once | - | TRBJ1-1 | TRBV5-1
CASSWTGRATEAFF | TGTGCCAGCAGTTGGACAGGTCGGGCCACTGAAGCTTTCTTT | - | TRBD1 | TRBJ1-1 | TRBV6-5
CASSIGSGPAHTDTQYF | TGTGCCAGTAGTATAGGCTCCGGACCTGCACACACAGATACGCAGTATTTT | - | - | TRBJ2-3 | TRBV19
CASSGSTNTQYF | TGTGCCAGCAGCGGGTCCACGAATACGCAGTATTTT | - | - | TRBJ2-3 | TRBV6-1
CASSLAGTIYEQYF | TGCGCCAGCAGCTTGGCCGGGACAATCTACGAGCAGTACTTC | - | - | TRBJ2-7 | TRBV5-1
CASSEKRANTGELFF | TGTGCCAGCAGCGAAAAGCGGGCGAACACCGGGGAGCTGTTTTTT | - | - | TRBJ2-2 | TRBV7-2
CASSPYRGDRSSEKLFF | TGTGCCAGCAGCCCCTACAGGGGGGATCGCTCGTCGGAAAAACTGTTTTTT | - | TRBD1 | TRBJ1-4 | TRBV11-1